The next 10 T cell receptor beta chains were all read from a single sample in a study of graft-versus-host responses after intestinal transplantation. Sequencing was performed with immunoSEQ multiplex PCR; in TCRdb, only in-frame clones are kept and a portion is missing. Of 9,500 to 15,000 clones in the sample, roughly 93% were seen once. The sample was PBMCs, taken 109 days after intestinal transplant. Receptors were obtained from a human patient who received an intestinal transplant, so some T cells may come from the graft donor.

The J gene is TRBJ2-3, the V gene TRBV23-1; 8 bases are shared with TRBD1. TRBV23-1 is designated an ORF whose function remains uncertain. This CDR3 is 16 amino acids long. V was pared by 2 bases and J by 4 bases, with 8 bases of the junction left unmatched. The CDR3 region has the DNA TGCGCCAGCAGTCAACCCGGACAGGGAGAACCAGATACGCAGTATTTT. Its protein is CASSQPGQGEPDTQYF.

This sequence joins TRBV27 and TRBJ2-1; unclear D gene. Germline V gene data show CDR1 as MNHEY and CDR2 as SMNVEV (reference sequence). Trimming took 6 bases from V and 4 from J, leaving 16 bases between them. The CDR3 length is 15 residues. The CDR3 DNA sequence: TGTGCCAGCAGCGTCCGCGCGGTGGTTTACAATGAGCAGTTCTTC. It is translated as CASSVRAVVYNEQFF.

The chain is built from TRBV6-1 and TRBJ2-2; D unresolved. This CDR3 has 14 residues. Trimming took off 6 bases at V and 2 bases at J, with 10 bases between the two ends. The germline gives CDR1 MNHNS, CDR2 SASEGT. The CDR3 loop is CASRGIFNTGELFF. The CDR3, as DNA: TGTGCCAGCAGGGGTATTTTCAACACCGGGGAGCTGTTTTTT.

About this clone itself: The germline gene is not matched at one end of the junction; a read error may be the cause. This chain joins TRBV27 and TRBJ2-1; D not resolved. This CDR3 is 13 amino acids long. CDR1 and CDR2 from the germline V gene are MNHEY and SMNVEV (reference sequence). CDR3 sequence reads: CASTNSYYNKQFF. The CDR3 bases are TGTGCCAGCACCAACAGTTACTACAATAAGCAGTTCTTC.

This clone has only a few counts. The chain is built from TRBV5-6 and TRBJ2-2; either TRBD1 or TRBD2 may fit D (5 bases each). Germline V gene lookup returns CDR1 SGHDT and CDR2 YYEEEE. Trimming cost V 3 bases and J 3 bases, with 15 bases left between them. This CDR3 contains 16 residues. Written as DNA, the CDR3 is TGTGCCAGCAGCTCGACCGGGACGACCCACACCGGGGAGCTGTTTTTT. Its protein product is CASSSTGTTHTGELFF. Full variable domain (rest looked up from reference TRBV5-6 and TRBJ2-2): DAGVTQSPTHLIKTRGQQVTLRCSPKSGHDTVSWYQQALGQGPQFIFQYYEEEERQRGNFPDRFSGHQFPNYSSELNVNALLLGDSALYLCASSSTGTTHTGELFFGEGSRLTVL.

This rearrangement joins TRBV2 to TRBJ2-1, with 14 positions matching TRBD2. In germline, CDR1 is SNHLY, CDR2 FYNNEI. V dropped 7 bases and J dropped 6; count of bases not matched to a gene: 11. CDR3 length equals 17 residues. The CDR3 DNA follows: TGTGCCAGCAATGCCGGGACTAGCGGGAGTTGGGCCAATGAGCAGTTCTTC. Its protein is CASNAGTSGSWANEQFF. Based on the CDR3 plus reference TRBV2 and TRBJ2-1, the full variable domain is EPEVTQTPSHQVTQMGQEVILRCVPISNHLYFYWYRQILGQKVEFLVSFYNNEISEKSEIFDDQFSVERPDGSNFTLKIRSTKLEDSAMYFCASNAGTSGSWANEQFFGPGTRLTVL.

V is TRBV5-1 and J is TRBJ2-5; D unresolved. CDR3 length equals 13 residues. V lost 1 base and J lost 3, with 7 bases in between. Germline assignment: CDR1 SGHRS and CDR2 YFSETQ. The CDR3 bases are TGCGCCAGCAGCTTGATCAGAAAAGAGACCCAGTACTTC. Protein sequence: CASSLIRKETQYF.

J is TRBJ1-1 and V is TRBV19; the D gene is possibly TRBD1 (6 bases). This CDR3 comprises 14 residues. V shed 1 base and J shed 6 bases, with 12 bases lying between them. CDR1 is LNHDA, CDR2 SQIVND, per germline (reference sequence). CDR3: CASSIGGRQAEAFF. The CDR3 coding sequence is TGTGCCAGTAGTATAGGGGGGAGACAGGCTGAAGCTTTCTTT.

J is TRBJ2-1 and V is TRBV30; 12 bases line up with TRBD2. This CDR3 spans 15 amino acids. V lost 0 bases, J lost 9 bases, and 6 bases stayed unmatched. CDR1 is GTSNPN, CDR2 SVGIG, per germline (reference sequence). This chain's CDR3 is CAWSVRLAGVAEQFF. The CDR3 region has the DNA TGTGCCTGGAGTGTAAGACTAGCGGGAGTGGCTGAGCAGTTCTTC.

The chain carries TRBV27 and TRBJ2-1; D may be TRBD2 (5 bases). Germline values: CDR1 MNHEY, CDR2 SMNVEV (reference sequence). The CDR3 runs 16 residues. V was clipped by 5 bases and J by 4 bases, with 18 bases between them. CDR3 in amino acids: CASSLSGELGYNEQFF. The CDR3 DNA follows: TGTGCCAGCAGTCTCAGCGGCGAGTTGGGATACAATGAGCAGTTCTTC.